The sample holds a few counts of the clone carrying this T cell receptor beta chain. What it recognizes is unknown. The sample belongs to a study of cytomegalovirus exposure and HLA in healthy donors. Study outcomes and limitations: Earlier analysis looked at TCR beta V segments, and most were productive about 87% or about 30% of the time. Highly shared sequence variants in one cluster were likely a sequencing artifact. The study carried out a later analysis of TCR beta sequences. It associated about 15,000 of them with specific HLA alleles at a false discovery rate of 0.05. A link between a missense DCLRE1C variant and TCR beta V- and J-gene trimming emerged from a later analysis.

Primers: 60 Vbeta forward and 13 Jbeta reverse. Libraries were prepared by immunoSEQ multiplex PCR; TCRdb keeps only in-frame clonotypes and omits some of them. The sample has roughly 45,000 clones; 63% are singletons. Deletions cut 0 bases from V and 2 bases from J, with 12 bases between. The germline gives CDR1 SGHRS, CDR2 YFSETQ. The CDR3 totals 15 residues. The chain joins TRBV5-1 to TRBJ2-7, with D tentatively TRBD1 (6 bases). Sequences were obtained from PBMCs. The TCR comes from a man aged 55 to 70 in good health and CMV-seropositive. CDR3 bases: TGCGCCAGCAGCTTGGGTGGGGGCCTCCCCTACGAGCAGTACTTC. Translation: CASSLGGGLPYEQYF.